One TCR beta chain is described in this entry. Its specificity is not known. This entry is derived from a study of T cell responses to AZD1222 COVID-19 vaccine. Study observations and caveats: Elevations in Spike-specific TCR breadth and depth followed administration of two AZD1222 doses. Dominant CD4 TCR responses targeted spike regions 160-218 and 743-854. Repertoire samples came only from after the peak T cell response. Females made up more of the donors, who were largely white British, and clonal diversity may have come out too low.

V was cut by 4 bases and J by 4 bases, with 18 bases left in between. This CDR3 is built from 15 residues. CDR1 is SGHNT and CDR2 is YYREEE in the germline V gene (reference sequence). Sequencing used immunoSEQ multiplex PCR; TCRdb keeps in-frame clones, though not all of them. The sample has around 150,000 clones; roughly 89% are singletons. The specimen comprised peripheral blood, sampled on day 0 of AZD1222 vaccination. This rearrangement joins TRBV5-4 to TRBJ2-7; maybe TRBD1 (6 bases). The sequence was obtained from an adult in good health. CDR3 in DNA: TGTGCCAGCAGCACCGGACAGCAAACAACTTACGAGCAGTACTTC. Residues: CASSTGQQTTYEQYF.